The T cell receptor (beta chain) described here comes from a study of shared clonotypes between healthy human individuals. About the research overall: CD4 naive and CD4 memory each took three plates per donor, while CD8 naive took two and CD8 memory one.

Trimming stripped 4 bases from V and 4 bases from J, with 16 bases between. Germline V lookup: CDR1 PRHDT, CDR2 FYEKMQ (reference sequence). CDR3 length equals 15 residues. Genomic DNA of every subset was divided equally among multiple immunoSEQ plates. Authors' processing steps: Filtering differed, since immunoSEQ gave only junction sequences and no quality scores. Sequencing was performed with immunoSEQ multiplex PCR; in TCRdb, only in-frame clones are kept and a portion is missing. V and J calls and clone size come straight from that table; D and trimming were deduced from the DNA. The table records 2.5 million or so clones, more than 80% of them present only once. Donors were healthy HIV-negative adults without recently reported acute infections or vaccinations.

The chain links TRBV13 to TRBJ1-2; maybe TRBD1 (6 bases). The sample was naive CD4+ T cells sorted from blood. Subset denoted: CD45RA+ positively selected. This receptor was identified in a man younger than 30 in good health. CDR3 nucleotides: TGTGCCAGCAGCTCCTCCGTACAGGGTGCCTATGGCTACACCTTC. Translation: CASSSSVQGAYGYTF.